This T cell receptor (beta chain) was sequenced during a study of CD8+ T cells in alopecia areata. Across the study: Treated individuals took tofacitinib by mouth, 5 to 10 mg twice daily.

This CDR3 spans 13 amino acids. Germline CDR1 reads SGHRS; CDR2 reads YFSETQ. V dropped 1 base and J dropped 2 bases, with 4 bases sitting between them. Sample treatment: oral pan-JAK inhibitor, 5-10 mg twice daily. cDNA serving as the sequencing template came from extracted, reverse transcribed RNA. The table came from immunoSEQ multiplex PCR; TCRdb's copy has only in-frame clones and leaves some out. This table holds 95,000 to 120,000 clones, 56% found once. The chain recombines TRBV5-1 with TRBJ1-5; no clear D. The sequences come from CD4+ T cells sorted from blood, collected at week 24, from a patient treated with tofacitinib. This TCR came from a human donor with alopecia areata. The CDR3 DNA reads TGCGCCAGCAGCTTGAGGGGCAATCAGCCCCAGCATTTT. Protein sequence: CASSLRGNQPQHF.